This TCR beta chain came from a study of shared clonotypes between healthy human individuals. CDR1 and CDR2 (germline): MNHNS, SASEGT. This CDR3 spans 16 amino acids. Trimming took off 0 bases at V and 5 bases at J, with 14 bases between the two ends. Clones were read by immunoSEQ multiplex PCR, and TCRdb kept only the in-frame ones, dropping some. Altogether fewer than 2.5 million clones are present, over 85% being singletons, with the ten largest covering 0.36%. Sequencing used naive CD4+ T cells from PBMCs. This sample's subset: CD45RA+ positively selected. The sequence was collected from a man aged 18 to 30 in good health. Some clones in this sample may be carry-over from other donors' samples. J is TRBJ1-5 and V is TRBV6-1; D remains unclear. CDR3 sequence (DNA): TGTGCCAGCAGTGAAGCAGTAGGGTTTAGGGATCAGCCCCAGCATTTT. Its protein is CASSEAVGFRDQPQHF.